Presented here are 8 T cell receptor beta chains from one specimen sequenced in a study of TIL therapy for anti-PD-1-resistant metastatic lung cancer. The immunoSEQ assay was v3. Only in-frame clones appear in the TCRdb table, and some are missing; sequencing was by immunoSEQ multiplex PCR. The sample consists of tens of thousands of clones, 80% to 90% of them appearing once. Time point here: pre-treatment sample, taken before nivolumab and TIL therapy. The sample here was blood, taken at baseline. The receptors shown here come from a person aged 25-80 years with non-small cell lung cancer.

The CDR3 sequence: CASSLTARDAYEQYF. The CDR3 DNA reads TGTGCCAGCAGTTTGACGGCCCGAGACGCCTACGAGCAGTACTTC. The chain joins TRBV28 to TRBJ2-7; D gene ambiguous. This CDR3 is 15 amino acids long. The V gene's germline CDR1 is MDHEN and CDR2 SYDVKM. With 3 bases removed from V and 2 bases from J, the gap between germline ends came to 14 bases.

V gene TRBV28 combines with J gene TRBJ2-5; 12 bases are shared with TRBD2. J lost 2 bases, V lost 3 bases, and 4 bases had no gene match. Per germline, CDR1 MDHEN and CDR2 SYDVKM. The CDR3 is 16 residues long. CDR3 region: CASSLLTSGGQETQYF. CDR3 DNA: TGTGCCAGCAGTTTGTTGACTAGCGGGGGTCAAGAGACCCAGTACTTC.

CDR3 residues: CASSSRTGYQPQHF. CDR3 DNA sequence: TGTGCCAGCAGTTCTCGGACAGGGTATCAGCCCCAGCATTTT. The chain recombines TRBV28 with TRBJ1-5, with TRBD1 matching over 8 bases. The germline CDR1 and CDR2 sequences are MDHEN and SYDVKM. The CDR3 runs 14 residues. J gave up 5 bases and V 4 bases, and 4 bases lay outside the gene matches. Full variable domain (remainder filled in from reference TRBV28 and TRBJ1-5): DVKVTQSSRYLVKRTGEKVFLECVQDMDHENMFWYRQDPGLGLRLIYFSYDVKMKEKGDIPEGYSVSREKKERFSLILESASTNQTSMYLCASSSRTGYQPQHFGDGTRLSIL.

J is TRBJ2-1 and V is TRBV6-5; 7 bases match TRBD2. This CDR3 comprises 15 residues. Germline V gene data show CDR1 as MNHEY and CDR2 as SVGAGI. With 0 bases clipped from V and 3 bases from J, the junction kept 2 bases outside the gene matches. CDR3 loop: CASSYSLAGYNEQFF. Here the CDR3 DNA reads TGTGCCAGCAGTTACTCATTAGCGGGCTACAATGAGCAGTTCTTC.

This clone was detected a few times. CDR3: CASSQELSYGYTF. The CDR3 region has the DNA TGTGCCAGCAGCCAAGAATTGAGCTATGGCTACACCTTC. The chain links TRBV4-2 to TRBJ1-2, with D hard to call. The CDR3 extends over 13 amino acids. V dropped 0 bases and J dropped 4 bases, with 6 bases sitting between them. CDR1 and CDR2 (germline): LGHNA, YNFKEQ.

The CDR3 region is CASSESTRGLNQPQHF. The CDR3 coding sequence is TGCGCCAGCAGTGAGTCGACGAGGGGGCTCAATCAGCCCCAGCATTTT. This rearrangement joins TRBV10-2 to TRBJ1-5; 7 bases agree with TRBD1. Germline V gives CDR1 WSHSY, CDR2 SAAADI. CDR3 length: 16 amino acids. V lost 0 bases, J lost 3 bases, and 5 bases stayed unmatched.

This clone showed up just once. This chain uses TRBV21-1 with TRBJ2-7; the table's TRBD1 call for D was not verified on the DNA. TRBV21-1 is flagged as a pseudogene. CDR3 length: 13 amino acids. The CDR3 spells CASPKQSIYEQYF. The CDR3 coding sequence is TGTGCCAGCCCAAAACAGTCAATCTACGAGCAGTACTTC.

The chain is built from TRBV6-2 or TRBV6-3 and TRBJ2-5; 7 bases line up with TRBD2. V lost 5 bases, J lost 4 bases, and 10 bases stayed unmatched. CDR3 size: 15 residues. Per the germline V gene, CDR1 is MNHEY and CDR2 is SVGEGT. CDR3 bases: TGTGCCAGCAGTCAAAGGGTGGGGGGGTCAGAGACCCAGTACTTC. Translated: CASSQRVGGSETQYF.